The 13 T cell receptor beta chains below were found in one sample sequenced in a study of CD8+ T cells in alopecia areata. Extracted RNA was reverse transcribed into cDNA, the sequencing template. The table came from immunoSEQ multiplex PCR; TCRdb's copy has only in-frame clones and leaves some out. The sample carries about 42,000 clones, roughly 92% recorded once. Indicated treatment: oral pan-JAK inhibitor, 5-10 mg twice daily. Specimen: CD8+ T cells sorted from blood, collected at week 24, from a patient treated with tofacitinib. The source of these receptors is a human donor with alopecia areata.

V and J are TRBV27 and TRBJ2-7; maybe TRBD2 (6 bases). CDR3 size: 12 residues. The V end was cut by 6 bases, the J end by 6 bases, with 12 bases between. CDR1 and CDR2 (germline): MNHEY, SMNVEV (reference sequence). The CDR3 coding sequence is TGTGCCAGCAGGGGGGAGGTAGGCGAGCAGTACTTC. The encoded protein is CASRGEVGEQYF.

The chain joins TRBV5-4 to TRBJ2-1; 12 nucleotides agree with TRBD2. The germline V gene has CDR1 SGHNT and CDR2 YYREEE (reference sequence). This CDR3 has 16 amino acids. J gave up 4 bases and V 0 bases, and 2 bases lay outside the gene matches. In DNA, the CDR3 is TGTGCCAGCAGCTTGGCTAGCGGGGGGGCTTACAATGAGCAGTTCTTC. It specifies CASSLASGGAYNEQFF.

J is TRBJ2-1 and V is TRBV7-2; TRBD2 aligns across 10 bases. J lost 2 bases, V lost 5 bases, and 6 bases had no gene match. CDR1 is SGHTA, CDR2 FQGNSA, per germline. The CDR3 sequence is 16 residues long. The CDR3 here is CASSLIAGGAYNEQFF. CDR3 sequence (DNA): TGTGCCAGCAGCCTTATAGCGGGGGGCGCCTACAATGAGCAGTTCTTC.

V is TRBV7-9 and J is TRBJ2-5; 10 bases are shared with TRBD1. V dropped 5 bases and J dropped 5; count of bases not matched to a gene: 8. CDR3 length: 15 amino acids. The germline V gene encodes CDR1 SEHNR and CDR2 FQNEAQ (reference sequence). CDR3 in DNA: TGTGCCAGCAGCCCGGAGACAGGGGGCGAGGAGACCCAGTACTTC. Its translation is CASSPETGGEETQYF.

This chain links TRBV27 with TRBJ2-7; D may be TRBD1 (6 bases). V lost 3 bases and J 7 bases, leaving 10 bases between the germline ends. Germline lookup yields CDR1 MNHEY and CDR2 SMNVEV (reference sequence). The CDR3 runs to 12 residues. CDR3 sequence (DNA): TGTGCCAGCAGTTTCCAGGGGTTGGAGCAGTACTTC. It translates to CASSFQGLEQYF.

The gene calls are TRBV29-1 and TRBJ2-5, with 7 bases that match TRBD2. Matching the DNA end better, TRBJ2-7 makes the J call doubtful. The germline V gene encodes CDR1 SQVTM and CDR2 ANQGSEA. The CDR3 is 13 residues long. In nucleotides, the CDR3 is TGCAGCGTTGTTTGGGGGGGATCCTACGAGCAGTACTTC. Encoded protein: CSVVWGGSYEQYF.

The chain recombines TRBV30 with TRBJ2-1; D might be TRBD2 (5 bases). Germline loops: CDR1 GTSNPN, CDR2 SVGIG (reference sequence). This CDR3 is built from 11 residues. V was cut by 7 bases and J by 4 bases, with 8 bases left in between. The CDR3 nucleotides read TGTGCCTCTACTAGTTACAATGAGCAGTTCTTC. Residues: CASTSYNEQFF.

V is TRBV6-1 and J is TRBJ1-5, with 7 positions matching TRBD1. Germline CDR1 and CDR2: MNHNS and SASEGT. The CDR3 runs 15 residues. The V segment lost 7 bases and the J segment 0 bases; nucleotides outside the gene matches: 6. CDR3 coding DNA: TGTGCCAGCATTTTGACAGGGTATAGCAATCAGCCCCAGCATTTT. As protein: CASILTGYSNQPQHF.

This rearrangement joins TRBV25-1 to TRBJ1-2; D remains ambiguous. Germline CDR1 and CDR2: MGHDK and SYGVNS. V was pared by 6 bases and J by 3 bases, with 8 bases between. CDR3 size: 12 residues. The CDR3 loop reads CASSEGDYGYTF. CDR3 nucleotides: TGTGCCAGCAGCGAGGGTGACTATGGCTACACCTTC.

This chain joins TRBV13 and TRBJ2-2; 7 bases are shared with TRBD1. The germline V gene has CDR1 PRHDT and CDR2 FYEKMQ (reference sequence). Unmatched junction bases numbered 3, after V lost 5 bases and J lost 6 bases. The CDR3 loop spans 13 amino acids. The CDR3 DNA reads as TGTGCCAGCAGCCCTACAGGGGCCGGGGAGCTGTTTTTT. Its protein product is CASSPTGAGELFF.

The V gene is TRBV7-9, the J gene TRBJ2-7, with D perhaps matching TRBD1 (6 bases). Trimming shortened V by 11 bases and J by 1 base, and 18 bases separated the two germline ends. This CDR3 comprises 14 residues. Germline CDR1 is SEHNR and CDR2 is FQNEAQ (reference sequence). The CDR3: CAEAATGLSYEQYF. The CDR3, as DNA: TGTGCCGAGGCCGCTACAGGGCTATCCTACGAGCAGTACTTC. Using reference TRBV7-9 and TRBJ2-7 for the parts outside the CDR3, the full variable domain is DTGVSQNPRHKITKRGQNVTFRCDPISEHNRLYWYRQTLGQGPEFLTYFQNEAQLEKSRLLSDRFSAERPKGSFSTLEIQRTEQGDSAMYLCAEAATGLSYEQYFGPGTRLTVT.

This chain uses TRBV29-1 with TRBJ2-7, with TRBD1 matching over 7 bases. The V segment lost 3 bases and the J segment 0 bases; nucleotides outside the gene matches: 8. The CDR3 has 15 residues. CDR1 is SQVTM, CDR2 ANQGSEA, per germline. The CDR3 loop reads CSVDSAAGGSYEQYF. As DNA, the CDR3 is TGCAGCGTTGATAGTGCGGCAGGGGGCTCCTACGAGCAGTACTTC.

The J gene is TRBJ1-1, the V gene TRBV30; 8 bases map to TRBD1. Germline V lookup: CDR1 GTSNPN, CDR2 SVGIG (reference sequence). This CDR3 has 16 amino acids. Unmatched junction bases numbered 10, after V lost 3 bases and J lost 1 base. Written as DNA, the CDR3 is TGTGCCTGGAGGGAGGACAGGGTTTATGGGAACACTGAAGCTTTCTTT. Its translation: CAWREDRVYGNTEAFF. Using reference TRBV30 and TRBJ1-1 for the parts outside the CDR3, the full variable domain is SQTIHQWPATLVQPVGSPLSLECTVEGTSNPNLYWYRQAAGRGLQLLFYSVGIGQISSEVPQNLSASRPQDRQFILSSKKLLLSDSGFYLCAWREDRVYGNTEAFFGQGTRLTVV.